A selection of T cell receptor beta chains follows, all from one sample in a study of T cell repertoires in cytomegalovirus infection. Each CDR3 protein gets one entry after TCRdb re-called the reads with MiXCR. The sample lists hundreds of thousands of distinct CDR3 sequences, roughly 24% occurring once. The sequencing input was CD8+ T cells from PBMCs. These receptors all stem from a human donor in good health (CMV status not recorded). Some clones in this sample may be carry-over from other donors' samples. Both conserved end residues are part of each CDR3. The order of the fields is V gene, J gene, clone size, D gene, CDR3 DNA, CDR3 protein. D genes are given only for firm matches. Rows give clone size only sometimes, using once, few, many, or a class for an expanded clone.

>TRBV12-3/TRBV12-4|TRBJ2-4|few|TRBD1
TGTGCCAGCAGTTTAGGGGACAGTCTAGCCAAAAACATTCAGTACTTC
CASSLGDSLAKNIQYF
>TRBV4-3|TRBJ2-3|NA|TRBD2
TGCGCCAGCCTCAACCATTCTAGCGGGGGCACAGATACGCAGTATTTT
CASLNHSSGGTDTQYF
>TRBV7-9|TRBJ2-2|many|NA
TGTGCCAGCAGCTTAGTTGGGGGCACCGGGGAGCTGTTTTTT
CASSLVGGTGELFF
>TRBV19|TRBJ2-4|few|NA
TGTGCCAGTAGTCGCCCGGGCTCCTGGGACATTCAGTACTTC
CASSRPGSWDIQYF
>TRBV7-8|TRBJ1-1|many|NA
TGTGCCAGCAGCTTAGCGTGGGGGGGCGCGAAATGGGAAGCTTTCTTT
CASSLAWGGAKWEAFF
>TRBV29-1|TRBJ2-1|NA|TRBD1
TGCAGCGGTGACAGGGATGAGCAGTTCTTC
CSGDRDEQFF
>TRBV5-8|TRBJ2-3|NA|NA
TGTGCCAACACCACGCAATGGACAGACACAGATACGCAGTATTTT
CANTTQWTDTDTQYF
>TRBV28|TRBJ2-5|many|TRBD2
TGTGCCAGCAGTTTCCCCAGGGAGGGCTTGGAGACCCAGTACTTC
CASSFPREGLETQYF
>TRBV20-1|TRBJ2-1|NA|TRBD1
TGCAGTGCTAGCCAGGACAGGGTACCCTACAATGAGCAGTTCTTC
CSASQDRVPYNEQFF
>TRBV7-8|TRBJ1-2|NA|TRBD1
TGTGCCAGCAGATCGCCGGGACAGGGACCCTATGGCTACACCTTC
CASRSPGQGPYGYTF
>TRBV2|TRBJ2-3|NA|NA
TGTGCCAGCAGTGATGGTGCGCAGTATTTT
CASSDGAQYF
>TRBV4-1|TRBJ1-1|NA|TRBD1
TGCGCCAGCAGCCCACCGGGACAGCTGAACACTGAAGCTTTCTTT
CASSPPGQLNTEAFF
>TRBV29-1|TRBJ1-1|NA|NA
TGCAGCGAAGGGACGTCCAGCACTGAAGCTTTCTTT
CSEGTSSTEAFF
>TRBV27|TRBJ2-3|NA|NA
TGTGCCAGCAGTTTAATAGTCCGGGGGCGAGACACAGATACGCAGTATTTT
CASSLIVRGRDTDTQYF
>TRBV2|TRBJ2-2|NA|NA
TGTGCCAGCAGTATCCCGCGCATTCGGGGGCCCAACACCGGGGAGCTGTTTTTT
CASSIPRIRGPNTGELFF
>TRBV7-4|TRBJ2-1|few|TRBD2
TGTGCCAGCAGCCTCAAATGGACAGATGCGGGGGGATTATACAATGAGCAGTTCTTC
CASSLKWTDAGGLYNEQFF
>TRBV27|TRBJ1-4|few|NA
TGTGCCAGCAGTTTAGACCCCCTGGAGGAAAAACTGTTTTTT
CASSLDPLEEKLFF
>TRBV7-9|TRBJ1-5|few|TRBD1
TGTGCCAGCAGCACCCCGGGACAGAATCAGCCCCAGCATTTT
CASSTPGQNQPQHF
>TRBV28|TRBJ1-1|few|NA
TGTGCAACATGCGGGGATTTTCCGCCATTCCAAGACGGTGGCACTGAAGCTTTCTTT
CATCGDFPPFQDGGTEAFF
>TRBV11-2|TRBJ2-1|few|NA
TGTGCCAGCAGCTTTCTCGGTGAGCAGTTCTTC
CASSFLGEQFF
>TRBV7-2|TRBJ2-3|many|NA
TGTGCCAGCAGCTTGGAAGGTCTTATTAGCACAGATACGCAGTATTTT
CASSLEGLISTDTQYF
>TRBV29-1|TRBJ2-1|few|TRBD2
TGCAGCGTTGAAGGGGGGAGCGGGGGGGCCTACAATGAGCAGTTCTTC
CSVEGGSGGAYNEQFF
>TRBV7-6|TRBJ2-1|many|NA
TGTGCCAGCAGCTTATCTAAGGCCAGTGAGCAGTTCTTC
CASSLSKASEQFF
>TRBV12-3/TRBV12-4|TRBJ2-7|NA|NA
TGTGCCAGCAGTCCGCGGCCGGACCCCTACGAGCAGTACTTC
CASSPRPDPYEQYF
>TRBV28|TRBJ1-1|NA|NA
TGTGCCAGCACTAACCTTGATGGGGAGGGGGGCACTGAAGCTTTCTTT
CASTNLDGEGGTEAFF
>TRBV7-8|TRBJ1-1|NA|NA
TGTGCCAGCACCCCGCGGCCAATGAACACTGAAGCTTTCTTT
CASTPRPMNTEAFF
>TRBV14|TRBJ1-1|NA|NA
TGTGCCAGCAGCCAACCCCAGCGATACACTGAAGCTTTCTTT
CASSQPQRYTEAFF
>TRBV7-9|TRBJ2-1|few|TRBD1
TGTGCCAGCAGCGCCCGGGACAGCTCGAGACATGAGCAGTTCTTC
CASSARDSSRHEQFF
>TRBV7-2|TRBJ2-3|few|TRBD2
TGTGCCAGCAGCCCCCGGACTAGCGGGACACTCACAGATACGCAGTATTTT
CASSPRTSGTLTDTQYF
>TRBV28|TRBJ2-3|many|TRBD1
TGTGCCAGCAGTCTCGGGTCGGGACAGGTCACAGATACGCAGTATTTT
CASSLGSGQVTDTQYF
>TRBV20-1|TRBJ2-1|NA|NA
TGCAGTGCTAGAGATCTACCGGGCCGCCCCTACAATGAGCAGTTCTTC
CSARDLPGRPYNEQFF